This T cell receptor beta chain was captured by sequencing in a study of beta chain features in type 1 diabetes. V shed 0 bases, J shed 7 bases, and the junction held 7 bases outside the gene matches. The germline CDR1 and CDR2 sequences are MDHEN and SYDVKM. This CDR3 is 16 amino acids long. Comments on this clone: Its antigen remains unknown.

Every single donor gave one heparinised blood draw, and these averaged roughly 100 mL. Study conclusions and caveats: All four CD4+ subsets from Type 1 diabetes patients carried moderately but significantly shorter TCRB CDR3s. TCRB rearrangement may or may not be influenced by HLA type; here this remained unresolved. Short templates might get an advantage during PCR, and this would be equal in patients and controls. VDJ junctions sequenced from type 1 diabetes patients showed fewer insertions and more deletions.

The authors reverse transcribed all of the isolated RNA, so sequencing captured expressed TCRB transcripts. The method was immunoSEQ multiplex PCR; TCRdb's version includes in-frame clones alone and lacks a portion of them. The sample lists approximately 29,000 clones, less than 65% occurring once. This receptor was identified in a woman younger than 45 with type 1 diabetes. Sequencing input: Tregs from blood. The J gene is TRBJ2-2, the V gene TRBV28; TRBD2 agrees at 8 bases. The CDR3 reads CASSLWAAGGHGELFF. CDR3 nucleotides: TGTGCCAGCAGTTTATGGGCCGCGGGAGGTCACGGGGAGCTGTTTTTT.